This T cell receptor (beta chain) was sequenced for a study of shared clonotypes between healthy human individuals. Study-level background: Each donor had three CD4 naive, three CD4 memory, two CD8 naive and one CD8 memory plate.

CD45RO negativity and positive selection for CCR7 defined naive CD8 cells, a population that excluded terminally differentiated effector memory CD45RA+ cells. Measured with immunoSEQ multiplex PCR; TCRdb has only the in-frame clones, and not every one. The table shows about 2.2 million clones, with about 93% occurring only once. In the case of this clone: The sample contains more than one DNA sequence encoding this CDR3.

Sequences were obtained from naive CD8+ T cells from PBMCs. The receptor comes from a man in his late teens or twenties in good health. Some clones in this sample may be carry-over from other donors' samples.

CDR3 protein: CASSPSGRANEQFF. For the CDR3, the DNA is TGTGCCAGCAGCCCTAGCGGGAGGGCTAATGAGCAGTTCTTC. V gene TRBV9 combines with J gene TRBJ2-1; 12 nucleotides match TRBD2. Germline V CDR1 and CDR2: SGDLS, YYNGEE. The junction had 3 bases not matched to a gene; V was cut back by 4 bases and J by 7 bases. This CDR3 contains 14 residues. Combining the CDR3 with reference TRBV9 and TRBJ2-1 gives the whole variable domain DSGVTQTPKHLITATGQRVTLRCSPRSGDLSVYWYQQSLDQGLQFLIQYYNGEERAKGNILERFSAQQFPDLHSELNLSSLELGDSALYFCASSPSGRANEQFFGPGTRLTVL.